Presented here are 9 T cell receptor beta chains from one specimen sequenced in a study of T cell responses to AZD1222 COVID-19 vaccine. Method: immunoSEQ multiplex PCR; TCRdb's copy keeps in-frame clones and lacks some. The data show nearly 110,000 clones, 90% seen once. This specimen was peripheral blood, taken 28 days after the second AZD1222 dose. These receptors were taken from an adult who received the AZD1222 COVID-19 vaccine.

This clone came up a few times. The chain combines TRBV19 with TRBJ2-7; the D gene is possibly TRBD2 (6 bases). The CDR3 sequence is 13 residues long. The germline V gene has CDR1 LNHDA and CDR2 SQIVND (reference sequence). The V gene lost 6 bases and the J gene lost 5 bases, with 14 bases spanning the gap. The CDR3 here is CASRGRSGDEQYF. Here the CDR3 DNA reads TGTGCCAGTAGAGGACGATCGGGGGACGAGCAGTACTTC.

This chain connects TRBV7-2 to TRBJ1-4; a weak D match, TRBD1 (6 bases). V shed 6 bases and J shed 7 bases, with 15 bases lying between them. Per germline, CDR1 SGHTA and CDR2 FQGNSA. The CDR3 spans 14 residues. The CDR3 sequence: CASSPGQPLEKLFF. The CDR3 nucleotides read TGTGCCAGCAGTCCGGGACAACCCCTTGAAAAACTGTTTTTT.

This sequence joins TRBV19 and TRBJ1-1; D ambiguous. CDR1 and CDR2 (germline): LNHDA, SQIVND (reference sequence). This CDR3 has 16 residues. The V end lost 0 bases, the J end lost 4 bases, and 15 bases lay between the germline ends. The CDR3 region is CASSIDHLNVGTEAFF. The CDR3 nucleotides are TGTGCCAGTAGTATAGATCACCTAAACGTAGGCACTGAAGCTTTCTTT.

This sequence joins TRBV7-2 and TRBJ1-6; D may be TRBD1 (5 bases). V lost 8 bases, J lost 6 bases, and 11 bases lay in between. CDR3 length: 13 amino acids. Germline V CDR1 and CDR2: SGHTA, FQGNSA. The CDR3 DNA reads TGTGCCAGCGGACCGGGGGTTAATTCACCCCTCCACTTT. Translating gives CASGPGVNSPLHF.

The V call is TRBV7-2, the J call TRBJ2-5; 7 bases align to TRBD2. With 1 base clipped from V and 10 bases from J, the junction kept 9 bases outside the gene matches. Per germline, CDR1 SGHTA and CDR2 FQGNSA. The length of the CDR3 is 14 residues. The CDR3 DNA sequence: TGTGCCAGCAGCTTAGAGCGGGGTTATCGAGACCAGTACTTC. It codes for CASSLERGYRDQYF.

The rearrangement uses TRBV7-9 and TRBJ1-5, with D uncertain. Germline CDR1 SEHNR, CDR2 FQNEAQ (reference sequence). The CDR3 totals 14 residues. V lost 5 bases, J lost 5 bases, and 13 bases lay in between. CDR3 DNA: TGTGCCAGCAGCCCCGGACGGCGTGATCAGCCCCAGCATTTT. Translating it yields CASSPGRRDQPQHF.

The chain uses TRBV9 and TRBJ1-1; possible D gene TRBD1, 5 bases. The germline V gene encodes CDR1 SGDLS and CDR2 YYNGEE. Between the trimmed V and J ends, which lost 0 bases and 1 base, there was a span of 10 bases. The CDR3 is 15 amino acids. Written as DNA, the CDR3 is TGTGCCAGCAGCGTAGATCCGGGGCGGAACACTGAAGCTTTCTTT. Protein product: CASSVDPGRNTEAFF.

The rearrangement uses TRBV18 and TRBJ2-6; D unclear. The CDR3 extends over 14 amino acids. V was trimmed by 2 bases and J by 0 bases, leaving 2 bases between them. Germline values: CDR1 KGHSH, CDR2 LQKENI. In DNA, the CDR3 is TGTGCCAGCTCACCAGCCTCTGGGGCCAACGTCCTGACTTTC. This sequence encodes CASSPASGANVLTF.

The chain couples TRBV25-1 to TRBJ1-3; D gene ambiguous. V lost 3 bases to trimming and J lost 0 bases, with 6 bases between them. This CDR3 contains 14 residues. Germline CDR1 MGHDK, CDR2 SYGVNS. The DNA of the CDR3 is TGTGCCAGCAGTGATGAGAGCTCTGGAAACACCATATATTTT. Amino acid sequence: CASSDESSGNTIYF.